The rows below give T cell receptor beta chains drawn from one sample of a study of cytomegalovirus exposure and HLA in healthy donors. Repertoires were generated with immunoSEQ multiplex PCR, while TCRdb's copy carries only in-frame clones and drops some. The sample lists around 120,000 clones, about 63% seen once, with over 1.5% in the top ten. Sequencing used PBMCs. Receptors originate from a man in his thirties or forties in good health and CMV-seropositive. Both conserved end residues are part of each CDR3. The order of the fields is clone size, J gene, D gene, V gene, CDR3 DNA, CDR3 protein. D genes are given only for firm matches. Rows may omit the clone size; those that give it use once, few, many or a size class.

clone size: NA
J gene: TRBJ2-1
D gene: NA
V gene: TRBV11-2
CDR3 DNA: TGTGCCAGCAGCCCCCGATTTTACGGGAGTATGCCCAATGAGCAGTTCTTC
CDR3 protein: CASSPRFYGSMPNEQFF

clone size: NA
J gene: TRBJ2-7
D gene: NA
V gene: TRBV21-1
CDR3 DNA: TGTGCCAGCAGCACCTTCCAGGGGGCTCTCTACGAGCAGTACTTC
CDR3 protein: CASSTFQGALYEQYF

clone size: NA
J gene: TRBJ2-7
D gene: TRBD2
V gene: TRBV9
CDR3 DNA: TGTGCCAGCAGCGTAGCGGCGGGAGCTTCTCCTACAGACTACGAGCAGTACTTC
CDR3 protein: CASSVAAGASPTDYEQYF

clone size: once
J gene: TRBJ2-2
D gene: NA
V gene: TRBV2
CDR3 DNA: TGTGCCAGCAGAGTGAGGTTACCCGGGGAGCTGTTTTTT
CDR3 protein: CASRVRLPGELFF

clone size: once
J gene: TRBJ1-2
D gene: NA
V gene: TRBV14
CDR3 DNA: TGTGCCAGCAGCCCCACTTATGGGGTACAGGGATTAATATCGGGCAACTATGGCTACACCTTC
CDR3 protein: CASSPTYGVQGLISGNYGYTF

clone size: NA
J gene: TRBJ2-3
D gene: NA
V gene: TRBV15
CDR3 DNA: TGTGCCACCAGCAGAGATCTCGGGGGGCGTTTGGCAGATACGCAGTATTTT
CDR3 protein: CATSRDLGGRLADTQYF

clone size: few
J gene: TRBJ2-2
D gene: TRBD1
V gene: TRBV6-5
CDR3 DNA: TGTGCCAGCAGTTTTTACAGGGGTGGGGCCGGGGAGCTGTTTTTT
CDR3 protein: CASSFYRGGAGELFF

clone size: NA
J gene: TRBJ2-3
D gene: TRBD1
V gene: TRBV7-3
CDR3 DNA: TGTGCCAGCAGCCAGACAGGGACCACAGATACGCAGTATTTT
CDR3 protein: CASSQTGTTDTQYF

clone size: NA
J gene: TRBJ2-2
D gene: NA
V gene: TRBV5-1
CDR3 DNA: TGCGCCAGCAGCTTCACTAGCCGGAACACCGGGGAGCTGTTTTTT
CDR3 protein: CASSFTSRNTGELFF

clone size: few
J gene: TRBJ2-1
D gene: TRBD1
V gene: TRBV6-1
CDR3 DNA: TGTGCCAGCAGTGAAAGGACAGGGGGCGTCGATGAGCAGTTCTTC
CDR3 protein: CASSERTGGVDEQFF

clone size: NA
J gene: TRBJ2-7
D gene: NA
V gene: TRBV5-6
CDR3 DNA: TGTGCCAGCAGCTCGGGACTGGAAATCTACGAGCAGTACTTC
CDR3 protein: CASSSGLEIYEQYF

clone size: NA
J gene: TRBJ1-1
D gene: NA
V gene: TRBV7-9
CDR3 DNA: TGTGCCAGCAGCTTAGGGGGGCGGTGGGAAGCTTTCTTT
CDR3 protein: CASSLGGRWEAFF

clone size: few
J gene: TRBJ2-7
D gene: NA
V gene: TRBV28
CDR3 DNA: TGTGCCAGCAGTTTACTGTACGAGCAGTACTTC
CDR3 protein: CASSLLYEQYF

clone size: few
J gene: TRBJ2-3
D gene: TRBD2
V gene: TRBV9
CDR3 DNA: TGTGCCAGCAGCCCGAGCGGGGCGATAAGAAGAGATACGCAGTATTTT
CDR3 protein: CASSPSGAIRRDTQYF

clone size: NA
J gene: TRBJ1-2
D gene: TRBD1
V gene: TRBV18
CDR3 DNA: TGTGCCAGCTCACGACCGGGACAGGGGTATGGCTACACCTTC
CDR3 protein: CASSRPGQGYGYTF

clone size: once
J gene: TRBJ2-7
D gene: TRBD1
V gene: TRBV7-9
CDR3 DNA: TGTGCCAGCAGCTTAACAGGGGGCAGAATCTACGAGCAGTACTTC
CDR3 protein: CASSLTGGRIYEQYF

clone size: NA
J gene: TRBJ2-7
D gene: NA
V gene: TRBV7-2
CDR3 DNA: TGTGCCAGCAGCGGCCAAAGCTCCTACGAGCAGTACTTC
CDR3 protein: CASSGQSSYEQYF

clone size: NA
J gene: TRBJ1-2
D gene: TRBD1
V gene: TRBV5-4
CDR3 DNA: TGTGCCAGCAGCTCGTCAGGGGGGCGCCCCTATGGCTACACCTTC
CDR3 protein: CASSSSGGRPYGYTF

clone size: NA
J gene: TRBJ2-7
D gene: TRBD1
V gene: TRBV7-2
CDR3 DNA: TGTGCCAGCAGCCGGGACAGGTTGGCCTACGAGCAGTACTTC
CDR3 protein: CASSRDRLAYEQYF

clone size: NA
J gene: TRBJ2-5
D gene: TRBD2
V gene: TRBV28
CDR3 DNA: TGTGCCAGCAGGGAGGGACTAGCGGAGTTAGAGACCCAGTACTTC
CDR3 protein: CASREGLAELETQYF

clone size: NA
J gene: TRBJ1-4
D gene: NA
V gene: TRBV29-1
CDR3 DNA: TGCAGCGTTGAAGGTTGGCAGGGTGGTGAAAAACTGTTTTTT
CDR3 protein: CSVEGWQGGEKLFF

clone size: NA
J gene: TRBJ2-3
D gene: TRBD2
V gene: TRBV25-1
CDR3 DNA: TGTGCCAGCAGTCCGATGACTAGCCTCACAGATACGCAGTATTTT
CDR3 protein: CASSPMTSLTDTQYF

clone size: NA
J gene: TRBJ2-3
D gene: TRBD2
V gene: TRBV7-8
CDR3 DNA: TGTGCCATTTTAAGGCTAGCGGGAGCCCCGGATACGCAGTATTTT
CDR3 protein: CAILRLAGAPDTQYF

clone size: NA
J gene: TRBJ2-2
D gene: TRBD1
V gene: TRBV11-2
CDR3 DNA: TGTGCCAGCAGCAGACCGGGACAGGGGTGGATGGTGGCCGGGGAGCTGTTTTTT
CDR3 protein: CASSRPGQGWMVAGELFF

clone size: NA
J gene: TRBJ2-1
D gene: TRBD2
V gene: TRBV5-6
CDR3 DNA: TGTGCCAGCAGCTTGAATAGCGGGAGGGCTCGAAATGAGCAGTTCTTC
CDR3 protein: CASSLNSGRARNEQFF

clone size: NA
J gene: TRBJ2-3
D gene: NA
V gene: TRBV28
CDR3 DNA: TGTGCCAGCAGTTTTGGGTCTAGAGTAGCGCAGTATTTT
CDR3 protein: CASSFGSRVAQYF

clone size: NA
J gene: TRBJ2-3
D gene: NA
V gene: TRBV7-3
CDR3 DNA: TGTGCCAGCACCTCATGGAGGGCAGATACGCAGTATTTT
CDR3 protein: CASTSWRADTQYF

clone size: NA
J gene: TRBJ1-1
D gene: NA
V gene: TRBV5-1
CDR3 DNA: TGCGCCAGCAGCTTGCGGCGGCTCACTGAAGCTTTCTTT
CDR3 protein: CASSLRRLTEAFF

clone size: NA
J gene: TRBJ2-1
D gene: TRBD2
V gene: TRBV7-9
CDR3 DNA: TGTGCCAGCAGCCTTAGGCGGGGACTAGCGGGAGGCAATGAGCAGTTCTTC
CDR3 protein: CASSLRRGLAGGNEQFF

clone size: NA
J gene: TRBJ1-3
D gene: NA
V gene: TRBV18
CDR3 DNA: TGTGCCAGCTCCCCAAGCCGCGCCTCTGGAAACACCATATATTTT
CDR3 protein: CASSPSRASGNTIYF

clone size: NA
J gene: TRBJ2-2
D gene: NA
V gene: TRBV2
CDR3 DNA: TGTGCCAGCAGTGTGGACTCAGTCACCGGGGAGCTGTTTTTT
CDR3 protein: CASSVDSVTGELFF

clone size: few
J gene: TRBJ2-5
D gene: NA
V gene: TRBV6-6
CDR3 DNA: TGTGCCAGCAGTTCCGCTCAAGCTACAGGGACAGAGACCCAGTACTTC
CDR3 protein: CASSSAQATGTETQYF

clone size: NA
J gene: TRBJ2-7
D gene: NA
V gene: TRBV5-6
CDR3 DNA: TGTGCCAGCAGCTTTTCACCCCTTCGGACTTTTACCTACGAGCAGTACTTC
CDR3 protein: CASSFSPLRTFTYEQYF

clone size: NA
J gene: TRBJ2-5
D gene: TRBD1
V gene: TRBV7-3
CDR3 DNA: TGTGCCAGCAGCCCAGCGACAGGGGTTGGTGGAGAGACCCAGTACTTC
CDR3 protein: CASSPATGVGGETQYF

clone size: few
J gene: TRBJ2-2
D gene: TRBD2
V gene: TRBV9
CDR3 DNA: TGTGCCAGCAGCGTAGAGGTGGGAGGGTCCACCGGGGAGCTGTTTTTT
CDR3 protein: CASSVEVGGSTGELFF

clone size: NA
J gene: TRBJ2-3
D gene: TRBD2
V gene: TRBV2
CDR3 DNA: TGTGCCAGTACGAGCGGGGACGATAGCACAGATACGCAGTATTTT
CDR3 protein: CASTSGDDSTDTQYF

clone size: NA
J gene: TRBJ2-7
D gene: NA
V gene: TRBV9
CDR3 DNA: TGTGCCAGCAGCTCCCGCCCTCTACCCAGCGCCTACGAGCAGTACTTC
CDR3 protein: CASSSRPLPSAYEQYF

clone size: NA
J gene: TRBJ1-1
D gene: NA
V gene: TRBV6-5
CDR3 DNA: TGTGCCACACATCGATCCGTAGCTAACACTGAAGCTTTCTTT
CDR3 protein: CATHRSVANTEAFF

clone size: NA
J gene: TRBJ1-5
D gene: TRBD1
V gene: TRBV5-1
CDR3 DNA: TGCGCCAGCAGCCTGACAGGGATAGGTAATCAGCCCCAGCATTTT
CDR3 protein: CASSLTGIGNQPQHF

clone size: once
J gene: TRBJ2-3
D gene: TRBD1
V gene: TRBV10-3
CDR3 DNA: TGTGCCGCGAACAGGGGTTTGGGCACAGATACGCAGTATTTT
CDR3 protein: CAANRGLGTDTQYF

clone size: NA
J gene: TRBJ2-5
D gene: TRBD1
V gene: TRBV5-1
CDR3 DNA: TGCGCCAGCAGCTTGGTGTTTAGGGGGCACCAAGAGACCCAGTACTTC
CDR3 protein: CASSLVFRGHQETQYF

clone size: few
J gene: TRBJ1-2
D gene: NA
V gene: TRBV2
CDR3 DNA: TGTGCCAGCAGTGAATTATATGGCTACACCTTC
CDR3 protein: CASSELYGYTF

clone size: few
J gene: TRBJ2-7
D gene: TRBD2
V gene: TRBV2
CDR3 DNA: TGTGCCAGCAGTGAAATTGGGGAGGGCGACGAGCAGTACTTC
CDR3 protein: CASSEIGEGDEQYF

clone size: few
J gene: TRBJ1-4
D gene: TRBD1
V gene: TRBV4-1
CDR3 DNA: TGCGCCAGCAGCGAAAGGGCACAGGGGACTAATGAAAAACTGTTTTTT
CDR3 protein: CASSERAQGTNEKLFF

clone size: NA
J gene: TRBJ2-7
D gene: NA
V gene: TRBV19
CDR3 DNA: TGTGCCAGTAGTATTCAGATCTCCTACGAGCAGTACTTC
CDR3 protein: CASSIQISYEQYF

clone size: few
J gene: TRBJ2-5
D gene: NA
V gene: TRBV25-1
CDR3 DNA: TGTGCCAGCAGCTACAGGCCATCGAATGGGGAGACCCAGTACTTC
CDR3 protein: CASSYRPSNGETQYF

clone size: NA
J gene: TRBJ2-1
D gene: TRBD2
V gene: TRBV19
CDR3 DNA: TGTGCCAGTAGGGAGACTAGCGGGATAATGTACAATGAGCAGTTCTTC
CDR3 protein: CASRETSGIMYNEQFF

clone size: NA
J gene: TRBJ1-3
D gene: NA
V gene: TRBV7-6
CDR3 DNA: TGTGCCAGCAGCTCTTCTTACGGGTCTGGAAACACCATATATTTT
CDR3 protein: CASSSSYGSGNTIYF

clone size: NA
J gene: TRBJ2-1
D gene: TRBD2
V gene: TRBV6-5
CDR3 DNA: TGTGCCAGCAGTCGAACAAAAGAACTAGCGGGAGAACTGTTCTTC
CDR3 protein: CASSRTKELAGELFF

clone size: few
J gene: TRBJ1-2
D gene: TRBD1
V gene: TRBV19
CDR3 DNA: TGTGCCAGTAGTATCGCGGGACAGGCCCCTTATGGCTACACCTTC
CDR3 protein: CASSIAGQAPYGYTF

clone size: NA
J gene: TRBJ2-5
D gene: NA
V gene: TRBV11-2
CDR3 DNA: TGTGCCAGCAGCTTATTGATCACGGAGGTCCCCATGCGGACCCAGTACTTC
CDR3 protein: CASSLLITEVPMRTQYF

clone size: NA
J gene: TRBJ2-2
D gene: TRBD1
V gene: TRBV4-1
CDR3 DNA: TGCGCCAGCAGCCAGACAGGGGGTTCCACCGGGGAGCTGTTTTTT
CDR3 protein: CASSQTGGSTGELFF

clone size: NA
J gene: TRBJ2-7
D gene: TRBD1
V gene: TRBV7-2
CDR3 DNA: TGTGCCAGCAGCTTAGAACAGGGGTCCTACGAGCAGTACTTC
CDR3 protein: CASSLEQGSYEQYF

clone size: NA
J gene: TRBJ1-1
D gene: NA
V gene: TRBV5-1
CDR3 DNA: TGCGCCAGCAGCTCCTTAGGGGGTCCCGGTGAAGCTTTCTTT
CDR3 protein: CASSSLGGPGEAFF

clone size: NA
J gene: TRBJ2-5
D gene: NA
V gene: TRBV5-1
CDR3 DNA: TGCGCCAGCAGCCGTTCGGACTTCCAAGAGACCCAGTACTTC
CDR3 protein: CASSRSDFQETQYF

clone size: NA
J gene: TRBJ2-4
D gene: NA
V gene: TRBV7-2
CDR3 DNA: TGTGCCAGCAGCTCCTCGGGAAGACTAGCCAAAAACATTCAGTACTTC
CDR3 protein: CASSSSGRLAKNIQYF

clone size: NA
J gene: TRBJ2-3
D gene: TRBD2
V gene: TRBV28
CDR3 DNA: TGTGCCAGCAGGGAAAGCGGGAGGGCGGGTCGGGGTACGCAGTATTTT
CDR3 protein: CASRESGRAGRGTQYF

clone size: NA
J gene: TRBJ1-3
D gene: NA
V gene: TRBV15
CDR3 DNA: TGTGCCACCAGCAGAGGGCCGGCAGGCCTCTCTGGAAACACCATATATTTT
CDR3 protein: CATSRGPAGLSGNTIYF

clone size: few
J gene: TRBJ2-1
D gene: TRBD2
V gene: TRBV10-3
CDR3 DNA: TGTGCCATCAGTGAGCCCACTCTAGCGGGAGAAGAGCAGTTCTTC
CDR3 protein: CAISEPTLAGEEQFF

clone size: NA
J gene: TRBJ2-3
D gene: TRBD2
V gene: TRBV5-1
CDR3 DNA: TGCGCCAGCAGCTCCGGACTAGCGGGAGGGTGGGGAGATACGCAGTATTTT
CDR3 protein: CASSSGLAGGWGDTQYF